This T cell receptor beta chain was retrieved from a study of control samples from healthy donors and cancer patients. Generated by immunoSEQ multiplex PCR, the TCRdb table keeps only in-frame clones and is missing some. This table holds 60,000 to 85,000 clones, approximately 92% found once. This CDR3 comprises 13 residues. Germline V gives CDR1 SGHRS, CDR2 YFSETQ. V was trimmed by 6 bases and J by 1 base, leaving 7 bases between them. The source material was blood. This sequence originates from a woman in her sixties in good health. The chain couples TRBV5-1 to TRBJ2-2, with D unresolved. The DNA for the CDR3 is TGCGCCAGCAACGGCGGGAACACCGGGGAGCTGTTTTTT. It yields the protein CASNGGNTGELFF.